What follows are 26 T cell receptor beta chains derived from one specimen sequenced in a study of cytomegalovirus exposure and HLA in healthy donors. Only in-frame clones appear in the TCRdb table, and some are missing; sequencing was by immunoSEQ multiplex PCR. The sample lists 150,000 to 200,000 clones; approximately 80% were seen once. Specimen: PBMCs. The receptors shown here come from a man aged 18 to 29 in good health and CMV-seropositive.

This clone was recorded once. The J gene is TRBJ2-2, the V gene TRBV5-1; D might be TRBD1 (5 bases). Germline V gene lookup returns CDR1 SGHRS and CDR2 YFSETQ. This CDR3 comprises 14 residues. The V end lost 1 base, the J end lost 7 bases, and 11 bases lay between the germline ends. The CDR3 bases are TGCGCCAGCAGCTTGAAGGGGTCGGGCGGGGAGCTGTTTTTT. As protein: CASSLKGSGGELFF.

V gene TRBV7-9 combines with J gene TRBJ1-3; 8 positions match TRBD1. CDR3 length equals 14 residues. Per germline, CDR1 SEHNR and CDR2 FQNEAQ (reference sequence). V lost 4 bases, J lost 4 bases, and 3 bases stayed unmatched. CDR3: CASSSDRGGNTIYF. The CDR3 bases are TGTGCCAGCAGCTCCGACAGGGGCGGAAACACCATATATTTT.

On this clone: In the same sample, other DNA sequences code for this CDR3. The CDR3 DNA reads as TGTGCCAGCAGCGCCGGACTAGCGGACTACGAGCAGTACTTC. Its protein product is CASSAGLADYEQYF. The genes are TRBV9 and TRBJ2-7, with 10 bases that match TRBD2. The CDR3 runs 14 residues. The germline CDR1 and CDR2 sequences are SGDLS and YYNGEE. V lost 3 bases, J lost 3 bases, and 3 bases stayed unmatched.

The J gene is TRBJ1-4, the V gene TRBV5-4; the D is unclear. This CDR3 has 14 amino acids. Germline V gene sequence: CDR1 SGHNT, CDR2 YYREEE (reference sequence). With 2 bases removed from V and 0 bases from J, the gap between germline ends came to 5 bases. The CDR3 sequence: CASSLQSTNEKLFF. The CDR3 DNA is TGTGCCAGCAGCTTACAGTCAACTAATGAAAAACTGTTTTTT.

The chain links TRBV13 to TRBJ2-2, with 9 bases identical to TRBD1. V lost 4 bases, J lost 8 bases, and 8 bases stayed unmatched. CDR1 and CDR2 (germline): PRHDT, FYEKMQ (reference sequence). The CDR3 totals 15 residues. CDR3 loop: CASSSPTGGRGELFF. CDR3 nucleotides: TGTGCCAGCAGCTCACCCACAGGGGGCAGGGGGGAGCTGTTTTTT.

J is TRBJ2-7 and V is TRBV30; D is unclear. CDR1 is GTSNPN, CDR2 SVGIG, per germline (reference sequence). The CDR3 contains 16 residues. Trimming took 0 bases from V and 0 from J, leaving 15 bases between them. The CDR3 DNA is TGTGCCTGGAGTGTAGAAACTTACAGCCCCTCCTACGAGCAGTACTTC. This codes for CAWSVETYSPSYEQYF.

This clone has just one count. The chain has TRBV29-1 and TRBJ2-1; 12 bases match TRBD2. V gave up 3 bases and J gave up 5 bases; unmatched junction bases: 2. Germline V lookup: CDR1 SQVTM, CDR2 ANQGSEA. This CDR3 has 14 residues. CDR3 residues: CSVDGLAGNNEQFF. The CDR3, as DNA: TGCAGCGTTGATGGACTAGCGGGGAACAATGAGCAGTTCTTC.

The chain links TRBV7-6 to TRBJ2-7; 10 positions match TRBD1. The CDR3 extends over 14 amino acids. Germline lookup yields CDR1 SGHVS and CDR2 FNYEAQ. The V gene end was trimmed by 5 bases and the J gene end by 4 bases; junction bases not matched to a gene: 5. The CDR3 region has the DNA TGTGCCAGCAGCCGGGACAGGGGAGGGTACGAGCAGTACTTC. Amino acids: CASSRDRGGYEQYF.

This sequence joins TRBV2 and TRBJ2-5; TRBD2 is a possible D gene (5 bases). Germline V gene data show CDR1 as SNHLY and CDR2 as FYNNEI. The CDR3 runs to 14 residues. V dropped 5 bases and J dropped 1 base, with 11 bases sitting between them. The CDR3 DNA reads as TGTGCCAGCAGTTCGGACTGGTCCCAAGAGACCCAGTACTTC. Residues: CASSSDWSQETQYF.

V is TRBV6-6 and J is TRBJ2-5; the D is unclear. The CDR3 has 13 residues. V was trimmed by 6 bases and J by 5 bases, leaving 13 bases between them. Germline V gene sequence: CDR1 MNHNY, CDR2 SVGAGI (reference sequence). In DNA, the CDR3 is TGTGCCAGCAGGGAGTCTGGGTTGGAGACCCAGTACTTC. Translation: CASRESGLETQYF.

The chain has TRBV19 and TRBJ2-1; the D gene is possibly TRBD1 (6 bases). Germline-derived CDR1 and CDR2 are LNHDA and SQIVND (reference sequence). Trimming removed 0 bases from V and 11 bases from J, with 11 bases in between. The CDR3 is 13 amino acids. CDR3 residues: CASSIERTAQQFF. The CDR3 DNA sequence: TGTGCCAGTAGTATAGAGAGGACAGCCCAGCAGTTCTTC.

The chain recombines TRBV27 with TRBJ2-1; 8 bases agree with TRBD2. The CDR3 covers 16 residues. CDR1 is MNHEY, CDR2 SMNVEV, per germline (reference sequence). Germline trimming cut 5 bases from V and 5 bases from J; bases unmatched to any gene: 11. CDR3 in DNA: TGTGCCAGCAGTACGACCACTAGCGGCTGGAACAATGAGCAGTTCTTC. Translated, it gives CASSTTTSGWNNEQFF.

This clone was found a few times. The CDR3 spells CASSFRQGASTGELFF. The CDR3 DNA reads as TGTGCCAGCAGCTTTCGACAGGGGGCGAGCACCGGGGAGCTGTTTTTT. The chain joins TRBV7-2 to TRBJ2-2, with 10 bases aligning to TRBD1. V shed 3 bases, J shed 4 bases, and the junction held 5 bases outside the gene matches. The CDR3 runs 16 residues. Germline V gene sequence: CDR1 SGHTA, CDR2 FQGNSA.

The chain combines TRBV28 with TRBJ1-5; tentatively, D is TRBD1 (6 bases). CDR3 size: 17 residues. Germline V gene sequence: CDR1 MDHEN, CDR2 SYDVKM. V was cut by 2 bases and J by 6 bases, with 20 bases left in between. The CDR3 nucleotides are TGTGCCAGCAGTTTACCCGCCTACAGGGACGGGGTTCAGCCCCAGCATTTT. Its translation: CASSLPAYRDGVQPQHF.

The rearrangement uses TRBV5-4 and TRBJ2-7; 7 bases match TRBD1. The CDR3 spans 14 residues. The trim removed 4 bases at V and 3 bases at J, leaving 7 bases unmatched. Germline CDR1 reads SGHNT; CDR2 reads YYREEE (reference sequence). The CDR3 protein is CASSAGQAFYEQYF. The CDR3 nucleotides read TGTGCCAGCAGCGCAGGACAGGCCTTCTACGAGCAGTACTTC.

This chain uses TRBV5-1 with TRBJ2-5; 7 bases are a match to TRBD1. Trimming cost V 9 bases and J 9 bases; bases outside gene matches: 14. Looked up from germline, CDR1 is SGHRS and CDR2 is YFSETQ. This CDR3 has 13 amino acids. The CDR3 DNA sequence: TGCGCCACACGCGTCCAGGGGGAAGGGGCCCAGTACTTC. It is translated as CATRVQGEGAQYF.

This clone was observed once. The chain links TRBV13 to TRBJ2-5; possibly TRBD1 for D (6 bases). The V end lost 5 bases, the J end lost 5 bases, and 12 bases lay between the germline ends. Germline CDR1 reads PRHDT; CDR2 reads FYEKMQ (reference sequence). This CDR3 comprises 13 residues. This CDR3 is CASSKAGEETQYF. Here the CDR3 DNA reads TGTGCCAGCAGCAAAGCAGGGGAGGAGACCCAGTACTTC.

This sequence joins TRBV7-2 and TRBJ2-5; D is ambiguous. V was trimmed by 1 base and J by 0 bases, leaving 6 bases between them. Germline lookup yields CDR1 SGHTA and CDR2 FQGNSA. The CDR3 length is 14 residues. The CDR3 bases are TGTGCCAGCAGCTTAGTTGAGTACCAAGAGACCCAGTACTTC. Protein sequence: CASSLVEYQETQYF.

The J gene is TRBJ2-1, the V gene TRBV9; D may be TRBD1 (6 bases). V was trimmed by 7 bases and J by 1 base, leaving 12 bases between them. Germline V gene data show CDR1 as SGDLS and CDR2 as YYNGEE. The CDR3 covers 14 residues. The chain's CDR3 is CASRPGESYNEQFF. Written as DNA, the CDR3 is TGTGCCAGCCGGCCAGGGGAATCCTACAATGAGCAGTTCTTC.

CDR3 region: CASSLDAGANNEQFF. In nucleotides, the CDR3 is TGTGCCAGCAGCTTGGATGCGGGAGCTAACAATGAGCAGTTCTTC. The V gene is TRBV5-4, the J gene TRBJ2-1; the match to TRBD2 covers 7 bases. V trimming: 0 bases; J trimming: 5 bases; junction bases outside the gene matches: 5. Per the germline V gene, CDR1 is SGHNT and CDR2 is YYREEE (reference sequence). CDR3 size: 15 residues.

CDR3 protein: CASSDSGSGGGELFF. The CDR3 region has the DNA TGTGCCAGCAGTGACTCGGGTAGCGGCGGCGGGGAGCTGTTTTTT. The chain combines TRBV6-4 with TRBJ2-2, with D maybe TRBD2 (6 bases). The V end lost 0 bases, the J end lost 7 bases, and 12 bases lay between the germline ends. The CDR3 covers 15 residues. CDR1 is MRHNA and CDR2 is SNTAGT in the germline V gene.

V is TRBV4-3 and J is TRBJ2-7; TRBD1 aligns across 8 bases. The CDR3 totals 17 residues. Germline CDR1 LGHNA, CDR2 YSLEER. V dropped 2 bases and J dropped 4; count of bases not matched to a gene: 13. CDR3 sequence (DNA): TGCGCCAGCAGCCAATTCGCCGGGACAGGAAGGGGGTACGAGCAGTACTTC. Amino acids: CASSQFAGTGRGYEQYF.

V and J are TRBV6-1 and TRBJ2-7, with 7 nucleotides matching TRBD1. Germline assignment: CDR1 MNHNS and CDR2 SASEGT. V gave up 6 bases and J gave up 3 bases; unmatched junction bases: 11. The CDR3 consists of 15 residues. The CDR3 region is CASSRARDSLYEQYF. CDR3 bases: TGTGCCAGCAGCCGCGCCCGGGACAGTCTCTACGAGCAGTACTTC.

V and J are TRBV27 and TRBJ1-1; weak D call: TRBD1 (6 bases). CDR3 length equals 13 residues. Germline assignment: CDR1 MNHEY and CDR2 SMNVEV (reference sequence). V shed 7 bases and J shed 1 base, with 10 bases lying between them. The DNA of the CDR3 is TGTGCCAGCACCCCGGGACAGAACACTGAAGCTTTCTTT. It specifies CASTPGQNTEAFF.

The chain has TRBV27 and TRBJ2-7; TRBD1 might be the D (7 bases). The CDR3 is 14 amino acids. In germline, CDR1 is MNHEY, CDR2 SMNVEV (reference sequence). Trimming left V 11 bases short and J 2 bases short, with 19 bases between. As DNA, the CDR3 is TGTGCCTCACAGGGGCGGGGAATGACCTACGAGCAGTACTTC. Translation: CASQGRGMTYEQYF.

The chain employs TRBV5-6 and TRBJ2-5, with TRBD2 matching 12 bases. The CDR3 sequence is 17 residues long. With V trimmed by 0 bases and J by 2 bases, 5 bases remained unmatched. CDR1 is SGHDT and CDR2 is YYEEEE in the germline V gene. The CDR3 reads CASSLGLAGGLQETQYF. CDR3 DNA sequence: TGTGCCAGCAGCTTGGGGCTAGCGGGAGGGTTACAAGAGACCCAGTACTTC.